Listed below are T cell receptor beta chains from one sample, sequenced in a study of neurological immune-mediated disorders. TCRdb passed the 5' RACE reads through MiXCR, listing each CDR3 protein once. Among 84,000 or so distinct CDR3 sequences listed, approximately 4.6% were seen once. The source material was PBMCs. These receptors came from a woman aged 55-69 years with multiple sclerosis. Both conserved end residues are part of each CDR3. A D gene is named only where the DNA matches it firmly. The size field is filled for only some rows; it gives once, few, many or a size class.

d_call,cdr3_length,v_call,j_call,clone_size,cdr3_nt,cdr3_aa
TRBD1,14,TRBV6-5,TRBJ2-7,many,TGTGCCAGCAGGGGACAGGTGACCTCCTACGAGCAGTACTTC,CASRGQVTSYEQYF
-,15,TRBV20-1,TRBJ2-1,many,TGCAGTGCTAGATGGGCACGCAGCTCCTACAATGAGCAGTTCTTC,CSARWARSSYNEQFF
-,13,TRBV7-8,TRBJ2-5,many,TGTGCCACTTCAGACAGGCTCCAAGAGACCCAGTACTTC,CATSDRLQETQYF
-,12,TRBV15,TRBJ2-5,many,TGTGCCACCAGCAGAGATTGGGGGACCCAGTACTTC,CATSRDWGTQYF
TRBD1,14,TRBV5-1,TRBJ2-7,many,TGCGCCAGCAGCTTCGGACAGGGGACGTACGAGCAGTACTTC,CASSFGQGTYEQYF
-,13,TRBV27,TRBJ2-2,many,TGTGCCAGCAGTTTTCAGTACACCGGGGAGCTGTTTTTT,CASSFQYTGELFF
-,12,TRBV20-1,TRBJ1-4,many,TGCAGTGCTAGGGATCTTAATGAAAAACTGTTTTTT,CSARDLNEKLFF
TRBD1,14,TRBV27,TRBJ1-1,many,TGTGCCAGCAGTCCATGGGACAGGGGTGGCGAAGCTTTCTTT,CASSPWDRGGEAFF
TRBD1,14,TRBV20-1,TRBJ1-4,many,TGCAGTGCTATGACAGGGACAACTAATGAAAAACTGTTTTTT,CSAMTGTTNEKLFF
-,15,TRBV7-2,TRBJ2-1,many,TGTGCCAGCAGCTTAACAGGGAGCTCCTACAATGAGCAGTTCTTC,CASSLTGSSYNEQFF
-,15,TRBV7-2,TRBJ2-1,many,TGTGCCAGCAGCCTAGGAGAGGGCCCCTACAATGAGCAGTTCTTC,CASSLGEGPYNEQFF
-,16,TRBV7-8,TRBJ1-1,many,TGTGCCAGCAGCCCGCGGGTGGACTTCCCTTACACTGAAGCTTTCTTT,CASSPRVDFPYTEAFF
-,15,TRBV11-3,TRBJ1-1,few,TGTGCCAGCAGCCCCGGACAGTATATGAACACTGAAGCTTTCTTT,CASSPGQYMNTEAFF
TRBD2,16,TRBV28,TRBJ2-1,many,TGTGCCAGCAGTTTATGGGGTAGCGGGGGGGAGAATGAGCAGTTCTTC,CASSLWGSGGENEQFF
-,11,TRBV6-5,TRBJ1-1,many,TGTGCCAGCAGAAAGAAAACTGAAGCTTTCTTT,CASRKKTEAFF
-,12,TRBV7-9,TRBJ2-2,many,TGTGCCAGCAGCCCTCCCACCGGGGAGCTGTTTTTT,CASSPPTGELFF
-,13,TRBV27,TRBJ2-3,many,TGTGCCAGCAGTCGATTAACTAGCTCCGCGCAGTATTTT,CASSRLTSSAQYF
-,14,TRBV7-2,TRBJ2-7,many,TGTGCCAGCAGCTTAGGACAGCCAGCCTACGAGCAGTACTTC,CASSLGQPAYEQYF
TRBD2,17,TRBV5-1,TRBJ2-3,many,TGCGCCAGCAGCTTGGACGCTAGCGGGGGGGCGACAGATACGCAGTATTTT,CASSLDASGGATDTQYF
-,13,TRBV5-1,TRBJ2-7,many,TGCGCCAGCAGCCCCCGAGGGCAGGACGAGCAGTACTTC,CASSPRGQDEQYF
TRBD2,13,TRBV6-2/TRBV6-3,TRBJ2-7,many,TGTGCCAGCAGGGCTAGCGGGGACTACGAGCAGTACTTC,CASRASGDYEQYF
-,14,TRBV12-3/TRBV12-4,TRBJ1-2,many,TGTGCCAGCAGAGAGGGCGGAGCTAACTATGGCTACACCTTC,CASREGGANYGYTF
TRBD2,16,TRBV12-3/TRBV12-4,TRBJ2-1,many,TGTGCCAGCAGTCCCCTCGGGGGGGCGTCAGGCAATGAGCAGTTCTTC,CASSPLGGASGNEQFF
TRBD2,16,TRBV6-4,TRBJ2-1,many,TGTGCCAGCAGCGCCCTAGCGGCAGACTCCTACAATGAGCAGTTCTTC,CASSALAADSYNEQFF
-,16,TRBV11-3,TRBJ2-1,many,TGTGCCAGCAGCTTATCGCTCGGGGGAAATTACAATGAGCAGTTCTTC,CASSLSLGGNYNEQFF
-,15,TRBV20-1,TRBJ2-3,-,TGCAGTGCTAGAAATTCCTGGCCCTACACAGATACGCAGTATTTT,CSARNSWPYTDTQYF
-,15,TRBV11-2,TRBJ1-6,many,TGTGCCAGCACCCCTTGGTCGTCCTATAATTCACCCCTCCACTTT,CASTPWSSYNSPLHF
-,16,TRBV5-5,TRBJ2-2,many,TGTGCCAGCAGCGGGCTACAGGTCCTCCCGACCGGGGAGCTGTTTTTT,CASSGLQVLPTGELFF
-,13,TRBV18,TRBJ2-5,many,TGTGCCAGCTCACCAGGGTTGCACGAGACCCAGTACTTC,CASSPGLHETQYF
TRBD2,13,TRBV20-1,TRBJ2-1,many,TGCAGTGCCAATTCGCCCGGGGGGTATTATCGGTTCTTC,CSANSPGGYYRFF
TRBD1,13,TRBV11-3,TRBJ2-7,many,TGTGCCAGCAGCCCGGGACAGGGAAACGAGCAGTACTTC,CASSPGQGNEQYF
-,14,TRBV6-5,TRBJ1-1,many,TGTGCCAGCAGCCGACCCGGGAGAAACACTGAAGCTTTCTTT,CASSRPGRNTEAFF